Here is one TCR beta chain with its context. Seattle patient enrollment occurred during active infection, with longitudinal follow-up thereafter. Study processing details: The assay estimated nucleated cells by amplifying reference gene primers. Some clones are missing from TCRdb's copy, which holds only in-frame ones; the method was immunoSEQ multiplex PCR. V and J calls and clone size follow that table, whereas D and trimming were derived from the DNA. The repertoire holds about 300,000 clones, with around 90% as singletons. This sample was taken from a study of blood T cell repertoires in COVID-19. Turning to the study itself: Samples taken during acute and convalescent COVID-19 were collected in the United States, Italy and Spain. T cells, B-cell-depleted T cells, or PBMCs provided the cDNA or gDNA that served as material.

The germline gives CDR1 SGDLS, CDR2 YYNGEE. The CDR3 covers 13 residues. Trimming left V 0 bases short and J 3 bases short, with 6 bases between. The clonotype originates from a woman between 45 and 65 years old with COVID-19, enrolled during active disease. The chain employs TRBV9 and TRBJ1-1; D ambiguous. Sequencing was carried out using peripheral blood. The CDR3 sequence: CASSVALYTEAFF. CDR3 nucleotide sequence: TGTGCCAGCAGCGTAGCTCTGTACACTGAAGCTTTCTTT.